This TCR beta chain was profiled in a study of blood T cell repertoires in COVID-19. About the research overall: Samples came from the United States, Italy and Spain, spanning acute and convalescent COVID-19. T cells, B-cell-depleted T cells, or PBMCs supplied cDNA or gDNA.

Original handling: Amplified reference gene primers provided the basis for estimating nucleated cell counts. Repertoires were generated with immunoSEQ multiplex PCR, while TCRdb's copy carries only in-frame clones and drops some. That table gives V, J and clone size, and the DNA gave D and trimming. The sample shows approximately 120,000 clones, 70% to 90% of them seen only once. Germline V lookup: CDR1 SGHRS, CDR2 YFSETQ. With 4 bases removed from V and 0 bases from J, the gap between germline ends came to 13 bases. The CDR3 consists of 15 residues. The sequence came from a woman between 50 and 59 years old with acute or convalescent COVID-19. The chain joins TRBV5-1 to TRBJ1-1; a weak D match, TRBD1 (6 bases). Sequenced sample: peripheral blood. The CDR3, as DNA: TGCGCCAGCAGCCCGGTCGGACAGCTGAACACTGAAGCTTTCTTT. It specifies CASSPVGQLNTEAFF.